The next 30 T cell receptor beta chains were all read from a single sample in a study of radiation and T cells in renal cell carcinoma. The protocol was immunoSEQ multiplex PCR, while the TCRdb copy is restricted to in-frame clones and leaves out a portion. The table has about 83,000 clones, over 80% seen once. As for time point: blood 4 weeks post-SBRT, at nephrectomy. The treatment was: 15 Gy SBRT to primary tumor, nephrectomy 4 weeks later. The sequencing used blood, collected from a patient whose treatment included radiotherapy and nephrectomy. The receptors come from a woman aged 60-70 years with renal cell carcinoma.

The rearrangement joins TRBV9 to TRBJ2-3, with no clear D. The CDR3 has 12 residues. Per the germline V gene, CDR1 is SGDLS and CDR2 is YYNGEE. The V gene lost 0 bases and the J gene lost 6 bases, with 5 bases spanning the gap. In DNA, the CDR3 is TGTGCCAGCAGCGTAGGGTCCGATACGCAGTATTTT. Translated: CASSVGSDTQYF.

This clone was recorded once. At the DNA level, this CDR3 is encoded by other sequences in the same sample as well. This chain joins TRBV4-1 and TRBJ1-1; D unclear. Per germline, CDR1 MGHRA and CDR2 YSYEKL. This CDR3 is built from 15 residues. Trimming removed 1 base from V and 0 bases from J, with 9 bases in between. CDR3 protein: CASSQGGLMNTEAFF. For the CDR3, the DNA is TGCGCCAGCAGCCAAGGTGGTTTAATGAACACTGAAGCTTTCTTT.

The chain employs TRBV5-8 and TRBJ1-4; D remains unclear. V was cut by 1 base and J by 5 bases, with 9 bases left in between. CDR3 length equals 14 residues. Germline V gene sequence: CDR1 SGHTS, CDR2 YDEGEE. The DNA for the CDR3 is TGTGCCAGCAGCTTGAAAGGTGCCAATGAAAAACTGTTTTTT. Its translation is CASSLKGANEKLFF.

The V gene is TRBV5-4, the J gene TRBJ2-5, with D possibly being TRBD1 or TRBD2 (6 bases each). The J call may be incorrect, as the DNA end agrees better with TRBJ2-7. Germline CDR1 reads SGHNT; CDR2 reads YYREEE (reference sequence). The CDR3 runs 14 residues. CDR3 region: CASSPAGHNYEQYF. CDR3 bases: TGTGCCAGCAGCCCTGCGGGACATAACTACGAGCAGTACTTC.

The chain employs TRBV5-1 and TRBJ1-1, with a possible D match to TRBD1 (6 bases). This CDR3 region has 15 residues. Between the trimmed V and J ends, which lost 1 base and 0 bases, there was a span of 10 bases. Looked up from germline, CDR1 is SGHRS and CDR2 is YFSETQ. Here the CDR3 DNA reads TGCGCCAGCAGCTTGAGTCAGGGGATGAACACTGAAGCTTTCTTT. It yields the protein CASSLSQGMNTEAFF. Combining the CDR3 with reference TRBV5-1 and TRBJ1-1 gives the whole variable domain KAGVTQTPRYLIKTRGQQVTLSCSPISGHRSVSWYQQTPGQGLQFLFEYFSETQRNKGNFPGRFSGRQFSNSRSEMNVSTLELGDSALYLCASSLSQGMNTEAFFGQGTRLTVV.

The chain employs TRBV4-1 and TRBJ1-3; D is possibly TRBD1 (5 bases). This CDR3 region has 17 residues. V was clipped by 2 bases and J by 0 bases, with 14 bases between them. Germline-derived CDR1 and CDR2 are MGHRA and YSYEKL. CDR3 sequence: CASSQRGLASSGNTIYF. DNA of the CDR3: TGCGCCAGCAGCCAAAGGGGCCTAGCCTCCTCTGGAAACACCATATATTTT.

The chain combines TRBV9 with TRBJ2-5; 8 positions match TRBD2. CDR1 is SGDLS, CDR2 YYNGEE, per germline. The CDR3 is made up of 15 amino acids. Losses at the gene ends were 4 bases for V and 2 bases for J; bases not matched to a gene: 7. CDR3 in amino acids: CASSPASGGQETQYF. For the CDR3, the DNA is TGTGCCAGCAGCCCAGCAAGCGGGGGTCAAGAGACCCAGTACTTC.

The rearrangement uses TRBV6-1 and TRBJ1-1; tentative D call: TRBD1 (5 bases). The V and J ends lost 8 bases and 0 bases respectively, with 13 bases between them. This CDR3 has 14 amino acids. Germline V gene data show CDR1 as MNHNS and CDR2 as SASEGT. CDR3 amino acids: CASGGSPLNTEAFF. The CDR3 bases are TGTGCCAGCGGGGGATCACCTTTGAACACTGAAGCTTTCTTT.

For the CDR3, the DNA is TGTGCCAGCAGTGAATTGCAGGGGATCTCTGGAAACACCATATATTTT. Translating it yields CASSELQGISGNTIYF. The chain carries TRBV6-1 and TRBJ1-3, with D tentatively TRBD1 (6 bases). The V and J ends lost 2 bases and 0 bases respectively, with 11 bases between them. This CDR3 has 16 residues. The V gene's germline CDR1 is MNHNS and CDR2 SASEGT.

J is TRBJ1-5 and V is TRBV6-5, with TRBD1 identical over 7 bases. Trimming cost V 6 bases and J 4 bases; bases outside gene matches: 6. The CDR3 is made up of 14 amino acids. The germline V gene has CDR1 MNHEY and CDR2 SVGAGI. The CDR3, as DNA: TGTGCCAGCAGGGCTACAGGGGCAAATCAGCCCCAGCATTTT. This sequence encodes CASRATGANQPQHF.

The chain uses TRBV19 and TRBJ2-2, with TRBD2 matching over 11 bases. The CDR3 totals 16 residues. V shed 8 bases, J shed 1 base, and the junction held 6 bases outside the gene matches. Germline V gene sequence: CDR1 LNHDA, CDR2 SQIVND (reference sequence). CDR3 coding DNA: TGTGCCAGTTCTTCTAGCGGGAGGCGGAACACCGGGGAGCTGTTTTTT. This encodes CASSSSGRRNTGELFF.

This clone was detected once. The genes are TRBV9 and TRBJ1-2; 9 nucleotides line up with TRBD1. The V segment lost 2 bases and the J segment 3 bases; nucleotides outside the gene matches: 14. The CDR3 has 18 residues. Germline V gene sequence: CDR1 SGDLS, CDR2 YYNGEE. The CDR3 sequence is CASSVQGRWGQGYYGYTF. The CDR3, as DNA: TGTGCCAGCAGCGTCCAAGGCAGATGGGGACAGGGTTACTATGGCTACACCTTC.

The genes are TRBV19 and TRBJ1-1; the D gene is possibly TRBD1 (5 bases). The germline V gene encodes CDR1 LNHDA and CDR2 SQIVND (reference sequence). The V end lost 3 bases, the J end lost 3 bases, and 14 bases lay between the germline ends. This CDR3 spans 15 amino acids. CDR3 sequence reads: CASSISGVKDTEAFF. DNA of the CDR3: TGTGCCAGTAGTATCTCGGGGGTAAAAGACACTGAAGCTTTCTTT.

The chain combines TRBV19 with TRBJ2-5, with 10 nucleotides matching TRBD1. In germline, CDR1 is LNHDA, CDR2 SQIVND (reference sequence). This CDR3 spans 14 amino acids. V lost 6 bases to trimming and J lost 4 bases; unmatched junction nucleotides: 5. The DNA of the CDR3 is TGTGCCAGTAGGGACAGGGGGAGAGGAGAGACCCAGTACTTC. Its translation is CASRDRGRGETQYF.

This chain links TRBV18 with TRBJ2-5; 7 bases match TRBD1. Germline V gene sequence: CDR1 KGHSH, CDR2 LQKENI. The CDR3 runs to 17 residues. Losses at the gene ends were 7 bases for V and 4 bases for J; bases not matched to a gene: 18. The CDR3 DNA follows: TGTGCCAGCTTTGCACTCAGGGCCGGCCGGACAGGAGAGACCCAGTACTTC. Its protein is CASFALRAGRTGETQYF.

The chain links TRBV5-6 to TRBJ2-1; TRBD1 might be the D (6 bases). The V end lost 4 bases, the J end lost 9 bases, and 11 bases lay between the germline ends. The CDR3 is made up of 12 amino acids. The germline V gene has CDR1 SGHDT and CDR2 YYEEEE. CDR3 bases: TGTGCCAGCAGCCGAGACAGGTTTGAGCAGTTCTTC. It yields the protein CASSRDRFEQFF.

The CDR3 region is CASTKTGTGISEAFF. DNA for the CDR3: TGTGCCAGCACCAAGACCGGGACGGGCATAAGCGAAGCTTTCTTT. V usage is TRBV27 and J usage is TRBJ1-1, with D possibly matching TRBD1 (5 bases). CDR3 length: 15 amino acids. The V end lost 7 bases, the J end lost 8 bases, and 23 bases lay between the germline ends. The germline CDR1 and CDR2 sequences are MNHEY and SMNVEV (reference sequence).

This chain uses TRBV5-4 with TRBJ2-5; 7 bases align to TRBD1. The CDR3 extends over 15 amino acids. Trimming removed 3 bases from V and 2 bases from J; junction bases left unmatched: 7. CDR1 is SGHNT and CDR2 is YYREEE in the germline V gene (reference sequence). The CDR3 DNA follows: TGTGCCAGCAGCTGGGAAAAGACAGGGCAAGAGACCCAGTACTTC. Translating gives CASSWEKTGQETQYF.

This clone was recorded once. The sample contains more than one DNA sequence encoding this CDR3. CDR3 residues: CASSVAGTTDTQYF. As DNA, the CDR3 is TGTGCCAGCAGCGTAGCGGGGACCACAGATACGCAGTATTTT. This chain joins TRBV9 and TRBJ2-3, with D tentatively TRBD1 or TRBD2 (5 bases each). Between the trimmed V and J ends, which lost 0 bases and 2 bases, there was a span of 7 bases. CDR3 length: 14 amino acids. In germline, CDR1 is SGDLS, CDR2 YYNGEE.

The CDR3: CASSAALRLLHF. The CDR3 DNA reads TGTGCCAGTAGTGCGGCCTTAAGGCTACTCCACTTT. The chain employs TRBV19 and TRBJ1-6; no clear D gene. V lost 5 bases to trimming and J lost 16 bases, with 15 bases between them. This CDR3 is built from 12 residues. Germline-derived CDR1 and CDR2 are LNHDA and SQIVND (reference sequence).

This clone showed up just once. The rearrangement joins TRBV4-1 to TRBJ2-6; 7 bases are shared with TRBD2. This CDR3 comprises 18 residues. V shed 5 bases and J 1 base; nucleotides not matched to a gene: 11. Germline V lookup: CDR1 MGHRA, CDR2 YSYEKL. CDR3 sequence: CASSKVVREGSGANVLTF. In nucleotides, the CDR3 is TGCGCCAGCAGCAAGGTGGTCAGGGAGGGGTCTGGGGCCAACGTCCTGACTTTC.

This chain joins TRBV5-4 and TRBJ2-3, with 10 nucleotides matching TRBD2. This CDR3 is built from 15 residues. With V trimmed by 2 bases and J by 3 bases, 3 bases remained unmatched. CDR1 SGHNT and CDR2 YYREEE come from the germline V gene (reference sequence). The CDR3 spells CASSLAGGPTDTQYF. CDR3 DNA: TGTGCCAGCAGCTTAGCGGGAGGGCCTACAGATACGCAGTATTTT. Full variable domain (outside the CDR3, taken from reference TRBV5-4 and TRBJ2-3): ETGVTQSPTHLIKTRGQQVTLRCSSQSGHNTVSWYQQALGQGPQFIFQYYREEENGRGNFPPRFSGLQFPNYSSELNVNALELDDSALYLCASSLAGGPTDTQYFGPGTRLTVL.

V and J are TRBV2 and TRBJ1-5; a possible D gene is TRBD1 (5 bases). This CDR3 has 17 amino acids. V lost 2 bases, J lost 6 bases, and 20 bases lay in between. The germline V gene encodes CDR1 SNHLY and CDR2 FYNNEI. The CDR3 DNA is TGTGCCAGCAGTGAAAGGTTAGGGACCTTGGTTACTCAGCCCCAGCATTTT. It is translated as CASSERLGTLVTQPQHF.

The chain joins TRBV19 to TRBJ1-5; D is ambiguous. CDR1 and CDR2 (germline): LNHDA, SQIVND (reference sequence). V dropped 8 bases and J dropped 5 bases, with 13 bases sitting between them. The CDR3 has 13 amino acids. In DNA form, the CDR3 reads TGTGCCAGTGGACCGGGCCCATATCAGCCCCAGCATTTT. It encodes CASGPGPYQPQHF.

In its sample, this clone was seen once. The J gene is TRBJ2-5, the V gene TRBV5-4, with 9 bases aligning to TRBD1. The CDR3 totals 15 residues. Trimming cost V 3 bases and J 5 bases; bases outside gene matches: 8. In germline, CDR1 is SGHNT, CDR2 YYREEE (reference sequence). CDR3 protein: CASSYTPTGGETQYF. Here the CDR3 DNA reads TGTGCCAGCAGCTATACCCCGACAGGGGGGGAGACCCAGTACTTC.

CDR3 coding DNA: TGTGCCAGCAGTTCCATGGATACGCAGTATTTT. This encodes CASSSMDTQYF. The chain has TRBV6-1 and TRBJ2-3, with no clear D. Trimming pared 5 bases from V and 6 bases from J, leaving 6 bases between. In germline, CDR1 is MNHNS, CDR2 SASEGT. This CDR3 is 11 amino acids long.

DNA for the CDR3: TGTGCCAGCAGTCCGGGGGGCTCGAACACTGAAGCTTTCTTT. Protein: CASSPGGSNTEAFF. This chain connects TRBV6-5 to TRBJ1-1; possibly TRBD1 for D (6 bases). V was shortened by 5 bases and J by 1 base, with 11 bases between the two germline ends. The CDR3 has 14 amino acids. Germline CDR1 MNHEY, CDR2 SVGAGI.

The chain joins TRBV19 to TRBJ2-3; D not certain. Germline V CDR1 and CDR2: LNHDA, SQIVND (reference sequence). V lost 9 bases, J lost 0 bases, and 13 bases lay in between. The CDR3 has 14 residues. CDR3 region: CASSAEKSTDTQYF. The CDR3 nucleotides read TGTGCCAGCTCGGCGGAGAAAAGCACAGATACGCAGTATTTT.

V usage is TRBV7-6 and J usage is TRBJ2-3; D remains unclear. V shed 1 base and J shed 2 bases, with 7 bases lying between them. Germline V gives CDR1 SGHVS, CDR2 FNYEAQ. CDR3 length: 14 amino acids. The CDR3 loop is CASSLVRLTDTQYF. CDR3 DNA: TGTGCCAGCAGCTTAGTCAGGCTCACAGATACGCAGTATTTT.

This clone appeared a single time. J is TRBJ1-4 and V is TRBV19, with D unresolved. The V gene's germline CDR1 is LNHDA and CDR2 SQIVND (reference sequence). There are 17 residues in the CDR3. V was cut by 9 bases and J by 0 bases, with 20 bases left in between. The CDR3 is CASRRGSTIATNEKLFF. CDR3 nucleotides: TGTGCCAGCAGGCGGGGATCGACCATTGCAACTAATGAAAAACTGTTTTTT.